A single sample gave rise to the 32 T cell receptor beta chains below, sequenced in a study of human T cells and chemical hapten exposure. Each CDR3 protein gets one entry after TCRdb re-called the RACE reads with MiXCR. The data hold under 450,000 distinct CDR3 sequences, with around 6% observed a single time. Indicated time point: patch test 2, 6 weeks after DPC sensitization. Sample treatment: therapeutic diphenylcyclopropenone sensitization with weekly scalp DPC. This specimen was whole blood, taken in connection with sensitization to the hapten diphenylcyclopropenone (DPC). The receptors were gathered from a woman between 18 and 29 years old with alopecia areata. Some clones in this sample may be carry-over from other donors' samples.

This clonotype was seen ten or more times. This chain uses TRBV18 with TRBJ1-1; tentatively, D is TRBD1 (5 bases). The germline V gene encodes CDR1 KGHSH and CDR2 LQKENI. V gave up 2 bases and J gave up 8 bases, with 12 bases separating them. This CDR3 is built from 13 residues. The CDR3 DNA follows: TGTGCCAGCTCACCATTATTCCAGGGCGAAGCTTTCTTT. Translating gives CASSPLFQGEAFF.

The chain links TRBV20-1 to TRBJ2-2; TRBD1 is a possible D gene (5 bases). The CDR3 has 14 amino acids. From germline, CDR1 is DFQATT and CDR2 SNEGSKA (reference sequence). Trimming cost V 4 bases and J 4 bases, with 13 bases left between them. CDR3 DNA: TGCAGTGCTATCATGCAGGGTGGCACCGGGGAGCTGTTTTTT. Translated: CSAIMQGGTGELFF.

This clonotype has just a few counts. CDR3 sequence: CASSLSEGARGYGYTF. In DNA form, the CDR3 reads TGTGCCAGCAGCTTGTCTGAGGGGGCTCGAGGCTATGGCTACACCTTC. The chain combines TRBV5-5 with TRBJ1-2, with 7 bases fitting TRBD1. V shed 1 base, J shed 4 bases, and the junction held 10 bases outside the gene matches. From germline, CDR1 is SGHKS and CDR2 YYEKEE (reference sequence). The CDR3 spans 16 residues.

The table lists this clonotype with many counts. The chain has TRBV7-2 and TRBJ2-3, with 7 positions matching TRBD1. The V gene end was trimmed by 5 bases and the J gene end by 3 bases; junction bases not matched to a gene: 2. Germline assignment: CDR1 SGHTA and CDR2 FQGNSA. The CDR3 runs 13 residues. The CDR3 loop is CASSNRGTDTQYF. In DNA, the CDR3 is TGTGCCAGCAGCAACAGGGGTACAGATACGCAGTATTTT.

This rearrangement joins TRBV3-1 to TRBJ1-1; D not certain. CDR3 length equals 14 residues. Trimming cost V 2 bases and J 1 base, with 8 bases left between them. CDR1 and CDR2 from the germline V gene are LGHDT and YNNKEL (reference sequence). The CDR3 sequence: CASSQPESNTEAFF. For the CDR3, the DNA is TGTGCCAGCAGCCAACCGGAGTCGAACACTGAAGCTTTCTTT.

The chain is built from TRBV11-2 and TRBJ2-3; 8 bases match TRBD2. V shed 3 bases, J shed 2 bases, and the junction held 4 bases outside the gene matches. The germline V gene has CDR1 SGHAT and CDR2 FQNNGV. This CDR3 region has 15 residues. CDR3 in DNA: TGTGCCAGCAGCTTGAATAGCGGGGTCACAGATACGCAGTATTTT. This gives the protein CASSLNSGVTDTQYF.

For this clonotype: A read error is possible here, since a much larger clone lies one base away. The V gene is TRBV11-2, the J gene TRBJ2-7; D not certain. The CDR3 extends over 13 amino acids. Per the germline V gene, CDR1 is SGHAT and CDR2 is FQNNGV. The CDR3, as DNA: TGTACCAGCAGCTTTTCCCAAAACTACGAGCAGTACTTC. Translation gives CTSSFSQNYEQYF.

This chain joins TRBV28 and TRBJ2-7; 9 bases agree with TRBD2. V trimming: 5 bases; J trimming: 4 bases; junction bases outside the gene matches: 9. From germline, CDR1 is MDHEN and CDR2 SYDVKM. The CDR3 is 15 residues long. Here the CDR3 reads CASSADGAGGYEQYF. In nucleotides, the CDR3 is TGTGCCAGCAGTGCCGATGGAGCGGGGGGTTACGAGCAGTACTTC.

J is TRBJ2-5 and V is TRBV4-1; D is unresolved. From germline, CDR1 is MGHRA and CDR2 YSYEKL. This CDR3 spans 14 amino acids. Trimming left V 1 base short and J 2 bases short, with 8 bases between. CDR3 nucleotides: TGCGCCAGCAGCCAAGGCACACAACAAGAGACCCAGTACTTC. This gives the protein CASSQGTQQETQYF.

This clonotype was observed a few times. This chain links TRBV5-4 with TRBJ2-2; 7 bases are shared with TRBD1. V dropped 2 bases and J dropped 5; count of bases not matched to a gene: 3. CDR1 is SGHNT and CDR2 is YYREEE in the germline V gene (reference sequence). There are 14 residues in the CDR3. The DNA of the CDR3 is TGTGCCAGCAGCTTTCCGACAGGGACCGGGGAGCTGTTTTTT. Translating gives CASSFPTGTGELFF.

A word on this clonotype: Given a much more abundant clone one base away, this may be a read error. The chain joins TRBV20-1 to TRBJ1-1; D gene uncertain. V was pared by 4 bases and J by 4 bases, with 13 bases between. This CDR3 spans 13 amino acids. Germline V lookup: CDR1 DFQATT, CDR2 SNEGSKA (reference sequence). The CDR3 spells CSATQNMSTEAFF. CDR3 DNA sequence: TGCAGTGCTACGCAGAATATGAGCACTGAAGCTTTCTTT.

To note about this clonotype: Since a much larger clone is just one base distant, this may be a read error. The genes are TRBV28 and TRBJ1-3; unclear D gene. CDR3 length: 14 residues. The germline V gene has CDR1 MDHEN and CDR2 SYDVKM. The V and J ends lost 3 bases and 0 bases respectively, with 6 bases between them. CDR3 sequence reads: CASSFSFSGNTIYF. CDR3 DNA: TGTGCCAGCAGTTTCAGCTTCTCTGGAAACACCATATATTTT.

The chain couples TRBV6-5 to TRBJ1-1, with 8 bases fitting TRBD1. There are 19 residues in the CDR3. Germline values: CDR1 MNHEY, CDR2 SVGAGI. V was pared by 4 bases and J by 7 bases, with 23 bases of the junction left unmatched. The CDR3 sequence is CASSSSPKFDRGRPGEAFF. In DNA, the CDR3 is TGTGCCAGCAGTTCCTCACCCAAGTTCGACAGGGGCAGACCCGGTGAAGCTTTCTTT.

The rearrangement links TRBV4-2 to TRBJ1-4; 8 bases are shared with TRBD1. Trimming took 2 bases from V and 4 from J; bases not matched to a gene: 3. Germline V gene sequence: CDR1 LGHNA, CDR2 YNFKEQ. This CDR3 spans 15 amino acids. The CDR3 DNA follows: TGTGCCAGCAGCCAACCGGACAGGGATAATGAAAAACTGTTTTTT. It encodes CASSQPDRDNEKLFF.

The rearrangement joins TRBV11-2 to TRBJ1-1, with TRBD1 identical over 10 bases. Germline assignment: CDR1 SGHAT and CDR2 FQNNGV. V lost 4 bases to trimming and J lost 4 bases; unmatched junction nucleotides: 6. CDR3 length: 15 amino acids. The CDR3 sequence: CASSYQTGGGTEAFF. The CDR3 region has the DNA TGTGCCAGCAGCTATCAGACAGGGGGCGGCACTGAAGCTTTCTTT.

This clonotype was picked up a small number of times. The chain links TRBV10-3 to TRBJ1-5; TRBD1 is a possible D gene (5 bases). Trimming shortened V by 0 bases and J by 2 bases, and 17 bases separated the two germline ends. The germline gives CDR1 ENHRY, CDR2 SYGVKD. CDR3 size: 18 residues. This CDR3 reads CAISESDERGAGNQPQHF. The CDR3 DNA follows: TGTGCCATCAGTGAGTCGGATGAGAGAGGGGCCGGCAATCAGCCCCAGCATTTT.

This clonotype was recorded a few times. In nucleotides, the CDR3 is TGTGCCAGCAGGAGAACTGAAGCTTTCTTT. Protein sequence: CASRRTEAFF. This rearrangement joins TRBV6-6 to TRBJ1-1; D ambiguous. V shed 6 bases and J shed 5 bases, with 4 bases lying between them. The CDR3 contains 10 residues. Germline V gives CDR1 MNHNY, CDR2 SVGAGI (reference sequence).

The chain couples TRBV20-1 to TRBJ1-1; 7 positions agree with TRBD1. The CDR3 spans 16 residues. The V gene end was trimmed by 4 bases and the J gene end by 0 bases; junction bases not matched to a gene: 11. Germline V lookup: CDR1 DFQATT, CDR2 SNEGSKA (reference sequence). This CDR3 is CSATHRQGAMNTEAFF. CDR3 nucleotides: TGCAGTGCTACCCACCGACAGGGAGCTATGAACACTGAAGCTTTCTTT.

This clonotype was seen only a few times. The rearrangement uses TRBV11-2 and TRBJ1-3; D gene unclear. Trimming left V 0 bases short and J 2 bases short, with 8 bases between. The CDR3 loop spans 15 amino acids. In germline, CDR1 is SGHAT, CDR2 FQNNGV. CDR3 sequence reads: CASSLEPVAGNTIYF. CDR3 nucleotides: TGTGCCAGCAGCTTAGAACCGGTGGCTGGAAACACCATATATTTT.

On this clonotype: It may be a read error: a sequence one base away is much more abundant. The gene calls are TRBV6-5 and TRBJ1-1; D is ambiguous. Germline values: CDR1 MNHEY, CDR2 SVGAGI. CDR3 length equals 14 residues. V lost 2 bases, J lost 2 bases, and 9 bases lay in between. The CDR3 loop reads CASSYRVDNTEAFF. In nucleotides, the CDR3 is TGTGCCAGCAGTTACCGTGTGGATAACACTGAAGCTTTCTTT.

This clonotype turned up a few times. J is TRBJ2-4 and V is TRBV20-1; 8 positions match TRBD1. The CDR3 is 13 amino acids. Germline assignment: CDR1 DFQATT and CDR2 SNEGSKA (reference sequence). Trimming took 5 bases from V and 3 from J; bases not matched to a gene: 3. The CDR3 DNA reads TGCAGTGCTCCCGGGACAGGCAAAAACATTCAGTACTTC. It yields the protein CSAPGTGKNIQYF.

The V gene is TRBV5-1, the J gene TRBJ2-3; 9 nucleotides align to TRBD2. Germline CDR1 is SGHRS and CDR2 is YFSETQ. The CDR3 runs 14 residues. The ends lost 4 bases at V and 4 bases at J; junction bases unmatched: 4. CDR3 in DNA: TGCGCCAGCAGCAATAGCGGGGGCGCAGATACGCAGTATTTT. It specifies CASSNSGGADTQYF. The full variable domain, with the rest looked up from reference TRBV5-1 and TRBJ2-3, is KAGVTQTPRYLIKTRGQQVTLSCSPISGHRSVSWYQQTPGQGLQFLFEYFSETQRNKGNFPGRFSGRQFSNSRSEMNVSTLELGDSALYLCASSNSGGADTQYFGPGTRLTVL.

This clonotype was detected many times. V gene TRBV6-6 combines with J gene TRBJ2-3; 9 nucleotides match TRBD2. With V trimmed by 3 bases and J by 6 bases, 7 bases remained unmatched. CDR3 size: 15 residues. Germline assignment: CDR1 MNHNY and CDR2 SVGAGI (reference sequence). Here the CDR3 reads CASSYYAGGPDTQYF. The CDR3 nucleotides read TGTGCCAGCAGTTATTATGCGGGGGGGCCCGATACGCAGTATTTT.

This clonotype showed up many times. The chain recombines TRBV27 with TRBJ1-1; D is uncertain. Germline loops: CDR1 MNHEY, CDR2 SMNVEV (reference sequence). V gave up 3 bases and J gave up 5 bases, with 13 bases separating them. The CDR3 sequence is 14 residues long. The CDR3 nucleotides read TGTGCCAGCAGTTTTGAGACAAGGAGTACTGAAGCTTTCTTT. Amino acids: CASSFETRSTEAFF.

This clonotype was observed a handful of times. The rearrangement joins TRBV6-5 to TRBJ2-1; the D gene is possibly TRBD1 (6 bases). The CDR3 length is 15 residues. CDR1 is MNHEY, CDR2 SVGAGI, per germline. V lost 4 bases and J lost 10, with 20 bases in between. The CDR3, as DNA: TGTGCCAGCAGTTCCATCGGAACAGGAAGGGGGGAGCAGTTCTTC. Translated, it gives CASSSIGTGRGEQFF.

The gene calls are TRBV2 and TRBJ2-7, with no clear D. This CDR3 has 10 residues. Germline V gene sequence: CDR1 SNHLY, CDR2 FYNNEI. Trimming stripped 5 bases from V and 4 bases from J, with 3 bases between. The chain's CDR3 is CASSIYEQYF. CDR3 nucleotides: TGTGCCAGCAGTATTTACGAGCAGTACTTC.

The table lists this clonotype with a few counts. The chain combines TRBV20-1 with TRBJ2-3; 7 nucleotides match TRBD1. The CDR3 runs 13 residues. The V gene's germline CDR1 is DFQATT and CDR2 SNEGSKA (reference sequence). The CDR3 spells CRPDRPSTDTQYF. DNA of the CDR3: TGCAGGCCGGACAGGCCCAGCACAGATACGCAGTATTTT.

This clonotype showed up just a few times. V and J are TRBV5-1 and TRBJ2-3, with TRBD2 identical over 8 bases. The V gene end was trimmed by 2 bases and the J gene end by 0 bases; junction bases not matched to a gene: 8. The CDR3 consists of 17 residues. Germline V gene data show CDR1 as SGHRS and CDR2 as YFSETQ. The CDR3 coding sequence is TGCGCCAGCAGCTTATCGACGGGGGGGCCGAGCACAGATACGCAGTATTTT. It is translated as CASSLSTGGPSTDTQYF.

The V call is TRBV5-1, the J call TRBJ1-6, with TRBD1 matching over 7 bases. CDR1 and CDR2 (germline): SGHRS, YFSETQ. After removal of 4 bases from V and 8 bases from J, the junction contained 6 bases not matched to a gene. The length of the CDR3 is 14 residues. CDR3 residues: CASSRDREDSPLHF. DNA for the CDR3: TGCGCCAGCAGCCGTGACAGGGAAGATTCACCCCTCCACTTT.

This clonotype was counted a few times. V is TRBV5-5 and J is TRBJ2-1, with D perhaps TRBD1 (5 bases). V dropped 4 bases and J dropped 8 bases, with 19 bases sitting between them. Looked up from germline, CDR1 is SGHKS and CDR2 is YYEKEE (reference sequence). The CDR3 is made up of 15 amino acids. The CDR3 protein is CASSLSGDRSDEQFF. In nucleotides, the CDR3 is TGTGCCAGCAGCCTGTCGGGCGACAGAAGCGATGAGCAGTTCTTC. The full variable domain, its missing parts supplied by reference TRBV5-5 and TRBJ2-1, is DAGVTQSPTHLIKTRGQQVTLRCSPISGHKSVSWYQQVLGQGPQFIFQYYEKEERGRGNFPDRFSARQFPNYSSELNVNALLLGDSALYLCASSLSGDRSDEQFFGPGTRLTVL.

V gene TRBV11-2 combines with J gene TRBJ2-1; a possible D gene is TRBD2 (7 bases). Germline-derived CDR1 and CDR2 are SGHAT and FQNNGV. Trimming removed 5 bases from V and 0 bases from J, with 14 bases in between. The length of the CDR3 is 16 residues. CDR3 sequence reads: CASSPPGGRSYNEQFF. CDR3 DNA sequence: TGTGCCAGCAGCCCTCCGGGGGGCCGCTCCTACAATGAGCAGTTCTTC. The variable domain in full, completed from reference TRBV11-2 and TRBJ2-1, reads EAGVAQSPRYKIIEKRQSVAFWCNPISGHATLYWYQQILGQGPKLLIQFQNNGVVDDSQLPKDRFSAERLKGVDSTLKIQPAKLEDSAVYLCASSPPGGRSYNEQFFGPGTRLTVL.

At least ten counts were recorded for this clonotype. The chain joins TRBV6-5 to TRBJ1-5; no firm D call. Trimming took 7 bases from V and 0 from J, leaving 13 bases between them. CDR1 is MNHEY and CDR2 is SVGAGI in the germline V gene. The CDR3 spans 15 residues. As DNA, the CDR3 is TGTGCCAGCATGGTCAGCTCTTTTAGCAATCAGCCCCAGCATTTT. Encoded protein: CASMVSSFSNQPQHF.